A single T cell receptor beta chain is shown here with its context. Its antigen is still unknown. Under the authors' procedure: ImmunoSEQ yielded junction-only sequences lacking quality scores, so filtering differed. TCRdb's table, derived via immunoSEQ multiplex PCR, lists solely in-frame clones and lacks some. V, J and clone size reflect that table, while D and trimming were determined from the DNA. Counted here are around 240,000 clones, 60% to 70% occurring once; the ten biggest clones make up around 10%. The sample comes from a study of shared clonotypes between healthy human individuals. Whole-study findings and limits: Estimated richness was generally greater in naive than memory subsets.

The receptor was isolated from a man aged 30-40 years in good health. The sample was memory CD4+ T cells sorted from blood. As to subset: CD45RA-negative fraction.

CDR3 loop: CSVDAQSGTRETQYF. The CDR3 DNA follows: TGCAGCGTTGACGCCCAATCCGGGACTAGAGAGACCCAGTACTTC. J is TRBJ2-5 and V is TRBV29-1; 8 nucleotides agree with TRBD2. The V and J ends lost 3 bases and 4 bases, in that order; junction bases with no gene match: 10. The length of the CDR3 is 15 residues. Germline-derived CDR1 and CDR2 are SQVTM and ANQGSEA. The whole variable domain, remainder taken from reference TRBV29-1 and TRBJ2-5, is SAVISQKPSRDICQRGTSLTIQCQVDSQVTMMFWYRQQPGQSLTLIATANQGSEATYESGFVIDKFPISRPNLTFSTLTVSNMSPEDSSIYLCSVDAQSGTRETQYFGPGTRLLVL.